This TCR beta chain emerged from a study of identifying expanded T cells in peripheral blood. On this clone: Its antigen remains unidentified.

This CDR3 has 15 residues. Germline V gene data show CDR1 as KGHSH and CDR2 as LQKENI. Study-wide results and limits: Over around two and four weeks, about 15 and 18 clones changed, versus approximately 1.2 between replicates. Variance in clone template counts between roughly two-week samples significantly increased with total template count across all healthy donors.

TCRdb's table, derived via immunoSEQ multiplex PCR, lists solely in-frame clones and lacks some. The data contain under 130,000 clones, about 89% of them singletons. Sequencing was carried out using blood. The genes are TRBV18 and TRBJ2-5; TRBD1 aligns across 7 bases. Matching the DNA end better, TRBJ2-7 makes the J call doubtful. The clonotype originates from a person aged 18 to 75 in good health. As DNA, the CDR3 is TGTGCCAGCTCACTCTCGACAGGGTCGCTGGACGAGCAGTACTTC. It encodes CASSLSTGSLDEQYF.